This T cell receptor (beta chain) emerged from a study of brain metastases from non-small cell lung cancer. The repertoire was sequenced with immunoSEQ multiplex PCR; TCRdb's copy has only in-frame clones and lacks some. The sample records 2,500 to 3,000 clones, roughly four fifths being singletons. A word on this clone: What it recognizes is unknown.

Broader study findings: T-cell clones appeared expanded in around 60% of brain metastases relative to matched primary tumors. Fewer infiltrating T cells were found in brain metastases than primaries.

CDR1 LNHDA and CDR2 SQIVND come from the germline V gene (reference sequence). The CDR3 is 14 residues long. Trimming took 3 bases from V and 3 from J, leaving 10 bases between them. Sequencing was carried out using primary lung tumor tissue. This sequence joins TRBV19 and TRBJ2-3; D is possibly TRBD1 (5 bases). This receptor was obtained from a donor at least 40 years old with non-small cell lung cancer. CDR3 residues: CASSIERGTDTQYF. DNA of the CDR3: TGTGCCAGTAGTATTGAAAGGGGAACAGATACGCAGTATTTT.